This T cell receptor beta chain was recovered during a study of T cells in Graves' hyperthyroidism and ophthalmopathy. Clinical Activity Scores of at least 3, NOSPECS grades of at least 4 and durations under 3 months characterized ophthalmopathy patients. Diagnosis rested on symptoms, serum thyroxine and TRAb, thyroid ultrasound, and orbital computed tomography. CDR3 length equals 12 residues. Trimming removed 0 bases from V and 11 bases from J, with 10 bases in between. Germline V gene data show CDR1 as SGHAT and CDR2 as FQNNGV. Amplified regions were TCR beta CDR3 sequences from RNA transcripts. Using the HTBI primer set, a first-round RT-PCR was run on the TCR CDR3. TCRdb recomputed calls from the multiplex PCR reads with MiXCR, one row per CDR3 protein. Of 300,000 to 400,000 distinct CDR3 sequences listed, approximately 18% are singletons.

The chain uses TRBV11-2 and TRBJ1-1; D is possibly TRBD1 (6 bases). Sequencing was performed on blood. The clonotype was recovered from a man aged 18 to 35 with Graves' ophthalmopathy. In DNA form, the CDR3 reads TGTGCCAGCAGCTTAGAGAGGGGGGACGCTTTCTTT. Translation gives CASSLERGDAFF.